The next 9 T cell receptor beta chains were all read from a single sample in a study of T cells in Graves' hyperthyroidism and ophthalmopathy. Researchers amplified the TCR beta CDR3 regions from RNA transcripts. The HTBI primer set was used in a first-round RT-PCR of the TCR CDR3. MiXCR was run by TCRdb on the multiplex PCR reads, yielding one entry per CDR3 protein. The sample has 500,000 to 700,000 distinct CDR3 sequences; over 15% are singletons. The specimen sequenced was blood. The source of these receptors is a woman between 18 and 29 years old with Graves' hyperthyroidism.

This clonotype was detected many times. This chain connects TRBV5-6 to TRBJ2-1; D is perhaps TRBD1 (6 bases). Looked up from germline, CDR1 is SGHDT and CDR2 is YYEEEE. The length of the CDR3 is 14 residues. Between the trimmed V and J ends, which lost 6 bases and 5 bases, there was a span of 15 bases. The CDR3 coding sequence is TGTGCCAGCACCCCGGCACAGGGAAACAATGAGCAGTTCTTC. Protein product: CASTPAQGNNEQFF. Together with reference TRBV5-6 and TRBJ2-1, the CDR3 gives the full variable domain: DAGVTQSPTHLIKTRGQQVTLRCSPKSGHDTVSWYQQALGQGPQFIFQYYEEEERQRGNFPDRFSGHQFPNYSSELNVNALLLGDSALYLCASTPAQGNNEQFFGPGTRLTVL.

This clonotype showed up just a few times. The chain links TRBV5-5 to TRBJ1-5; D gene uncertain. This CDR3 is built from 15 residues. V was clipped by 3 bases and J by 0 bases, with 10 bases between them. Germline lookup yields CDR1 SGHKS and CDR2 YYEKEE (reference sequence). The CDR3 DNA reads TGTGCCAGCAGCTCAACTTACTATAGCAATCAGCCCCAGCATTTT. Translating it yields CASSSTYYSNQPQHF.

Many counts were recorded for this clonotype. The chain carries TRBV24-1 and TRBJ2-3; TRBD1 agrees at 8 bases. In germline, CDR1 is KGHDR, CDR2 SFDVKD. CDR3 size: 15 residues. Trimming at V came to 4 bases and at J to 4 bases, leaving 6 bases not matched to a gene. The CDR3 coding sequence is TGTGCCACCAGTGACCGACAGGGGTTCCCAGATACGCAGTATTTT. Its translation: CATSDRQGFPDTQYF.

This clonotype has a handful of counts. This CDR3 reads CASTLFKNEQYF. The CDR3 DNA sequence: TGTGCCAGCACCCTATTTAAGAACGAGCAGTACTTC. The chain has TRBV12-3 or TRBV12-4 and TRBJ2-7; D unresolved. The ends were cut back, 7 bases at V and 5 bases at J, with 12 bases in the middle. The CDR3 runs 12 residues.

This clonotype was seen ten or more times. The rearrangement joins TRBV9 to TRBJ1-1; a possible D gene is TRBD1 (6 bases). Germline V lookup: CDR1 SGDLS, CDR2 YYNGEE. Between the trimmed V and J ends, which lost 0 bases and 0 bases, there was a span of 18 bases. The CDR3 is made up of 18 amino acids. The CDR3 is CASSVGQSRQELNTEAFF. Written as DNA, the CDR3 is TGTGCCAGCAGCGTAGGTCAGTCGAGACAGGAGCTGAACACTGAAGCTTTCTTT.

This clonotype was observed many times. The chain has TRBV7-2 and TRBJ1-1; D is unresolved. V lost 4 bases and J 7 bases, leaving 7 bases between the germline ends. CDR3 size: 11 residues. CDR1 and CDR2 (germline): SGHTA, FQGNSA. The CDR3, as DNA: TGTGCCAGCAGCTCCGATGGTGAAGCTTTCTTT. Protein: CASSSDGEAFF.

This clonotype was seen a few times. This rearrangement joins TRBV6-1 to TRBJ2-5; the match to TRBD2 covers 8 bases. The CDR3 sequence is 17 residues long. The germline gives CDR1 MNHNS, CDR2 SASEGT. Trimming removed 5 bases from V and 5 bases from J; junction bases left unmatched: 16. CDR3 amino acids: CASSYSILTGGPETQYF. CDR3 in DNA: TGTGCCAGCAGTTATTCTATCTTGACGGGAGGGCCTGAGACCCAGTACTTC.

This clonotype was recorded at least ten times. This chain uses TRBV20-1 with TRBJ1-1, with 8 nucleotides matching TRBD1. Germline CDR1 is DFQATT and CDR2 is SNEGSKA (reference sequence). The CDR3 is 15 amino acids. V gave up 2 bases and J gave up 3 bases; unmatched junction bases: 8. The CDR3 bases are TGCAGTGCTAGAAGACAGGGGAATATCCACACTGAAGCTTTCTTT. It codes for CSARRQGNIHTEAFF.

This clonotype was detected a few times. The J gene is TRBJ2-2, the V gene TRBV30; TRBD2 matches 10 bases. The CDR3 loop spans 14 amino acids. The junction had 3 bases not matched to a gene; V was cut back by 7 bases and J by 1 base. Germline loops: CDR1 GTSNPN, CDR2 SVGIG (reference sequence). The CDR3 coding sequence is TGTGCCTTTCGACTAGCGGGGAACACCGGGGAGCTGTTTTTT. Amino acid sequence: CAFRLAGNTGELFF.